This T cell receptor (beta chain) was recovered during a study of T cells in Graves' hyperthyroidism and ophthalmopathy (dated by TCRdb to between 2018 and 2021). As for the study more broadly: Peripheral blood was collected at initial diagnosis, before any treatment. To identify distinguishing TCR V-J signatures, a discovery cohort of around 98 patients was used, comprising 43 with Graves' ophthalmopathy and 57 with stable Graves' hyperthyroidism. Whether ophthalmopathy could be predicted prospectively was tested in an independent validation cohort made up of under 20 hyperthyroidism patients plus 17 patients who later progressed to ophthalmopathy. The 75 to 100 discovery patients were randomly split 7:3 into training and test sets. The study also compared thyroid tissue and blood T-cell repertoires from about six Graves' hyperthyroidism patients. Following sampling, methimazole starting at 30 mg daily was given to hyperthyroidism patients, and high-dose intravenous methylprednisolone was given to ophthalmopathy patients. The paper reports TCR Vbeta CDR3 sequencing of over 130 peripheral blood samples: 43 ophthalmopathy, over 70 hyperthyroidism and roughly 17 progressor patients.

The paper's findings and limits, for the study overall: No statistical method was used to set the sample size in advance, and investigators knew the group allocation. Ophthalmopathy was separated from stable hyperthyroidism by a 13 V-J signature model, with around 88% sensitivity and roughly 84% specificity obtained in cross-validation and 80%/75% obtained in testing. In validation, the model predicted progression to ophthalmopathy with about 71% sensitivity and approximately 78% specificity, a median of 6.5 months before onset. Blood samples also contained most of the expanded thyroid clonotypes (frequency above 0.001), which suggests that blood repertoires may reflect thyroid immune responses.

Hyperthyroidism patients were newly diagnosed, with disease duration under 2 months, and aged 18 to 65 years. Patients with uncontrolled infections, other autoimmune diseases, pregnancy or lactation were excluded. Diagnoses were based on clinical symptoms, serum thyroxine and TRAb, thyroid ultrasound and orbital computed tomography. Blood from progressor patients was collected at the time of first diagnosis with hyperthyroidism, before any ophthalmopathy symptoms had appeared. PBMCs were isolated from more than 9 ml of fresh peripheral blood by Ficoll-Paque density gradient centrifugation. Progressor patients were initially diagnosed with Graves' hyperthyroidism and developed ophthalmopathy during follow-up. Total RNA was extracted using Trizol reagent, and RNA quality was assessed on an Agilent 2100 Bioanalyzer. The table lists this clonotype with a few counts. Its antigen is currently not known. Base quality data are lacking; no much larger clone is found one base away.

The TCR beta CDR3 regions were amplified from the RNA transcripts. The first round of RT-PCR for the TCR CDR3 was performed with the HTBI primer set and the Qiagen OneStep RT-PCR kit. A second multiplex PCR round built the libraries, followed by size selection and purification. Libraries were sequenced paired-end with 100 bp reads on an Illumina HiSeq2000. In the original analysis: Raw data were processed with SOAPnuke, discarding reads with adapters, uncalled bases, mean Phred below 15, or no exact constant-primer or identifier match. High-quality paired reads were merged using COPE v1.2.5, and each unique nucleotide sequence was defined as a clonotype. MiTCR v1.1 was used to align clonotypes to the IMGT TRBV, TRBD and TRBJ reference segments. Only V-J combinations with frequency above 0.0001, covering about 99% of repertoires, were analysed. The TCS score was defined as the ratio of F50 (clonal expansion) to E x V (chaos), calculated using BLOSUM62-based TCRdist between CDR3 peptides within each V-J. Welch's t-statistics and random forest reduced approximately 520 V-J features to 13, which were used in a naive Bayes classifier (R e1071). Using fastp at Q25 and MiXCR, TCRdb reprocessed the public reads and kept productive beta chains. Merged by CDR3 protein, the rows form single entries marked with the most common genes and DNA. These V and J calls rely on TCRdb rather than the paper's analysis. The table for this sample lists 300,000 to 450,000 distinct CDR3 sequences; approximately 13% of them were counted only once. The ten most abundant clones make up 20% of the sample.

The junction shows trimming of 2 bases on V and 1 base on J, plus 5 bases between the germline ends. The CDR3 measures 14 amino acids from cysteine to phenylalanine. The sequence is cut down to CDR3 DNA, 42 bases in frame from base 1. Reading the germline V gene gives CDR1 MNHNS and CDR2 SASEGT. The V gene is TRBV6-1 and the J gene is TRBJ1-4; the D segment cannot be called with confidence. The source is a man aged 30-40 years with Graves' hyperthyroidism that later progressed to Graves' ophthalmopathy. Sequencing input: blood. CDR3 region: CASSEWGTNEKLFF. The DNA is as follows: TGTGCCAGCAGTGAATGGGGAACTAATGAAAAACTGTTTTTT.